This T cell receptor (delta chain) came from a study of gamma-delta T cells after stem cell transplantation. The CDR3 runs to 17 residues. Germline V gene lookup returns CDR1 GEAIGNYY and CDR2 EKD. TCRdb redid the clone calls on the RT-PCR reads with CATT. The sample has approximately 1,200 delta-chain clones, more than 1.5% seen once. On this clone itself: This likely traces to a read error, being one base from a far larger clone. This CDR3 is also generated by other DNA sequences in the sample.

The sequence was obtained from a human donor. It is not recorded whose cells these are; they may come from a transplant donor. Source material: gamma-delta T cells. The chain uses TRDV2 and TRDJ1; D is possibly TRDD3 (6 bases). CDR3 nucleotide sequence: TGTGCCTGTGACACCGCTTGGGGGTCCTCTTACACCGATAAGCTCATCTTT. The encoded protein is CACDTAWGSSYTDKLIF.